One and the same sample provided the 6 T cell receptor beta chains below, sequenced in a study of T-cell reconstitution after alpha-beta-depleted transplantation in children. TCRbeta library construction was performed incorporating unique molecular identifiers. TCRdb fed the PCR reads into MiXCR, producing one record per CDR3 protein. Found here are about 830,000 distinct CDR3 sequences, around 17% of them singletons; the top ten hold roughly 5%. The sequencing here drew on PBMCs, mostly from graft donor cells, taken 360 days after TCRalphabeta/CD19-depleted stem cell transplant. The receptors were sampled from a male patient younger than 18 who had a stem cell transplant for acute lymphoblastic leukemia, so the T cells may come from the graft donor.

This clonotype has just a few counts. V and J are TRBV9 and TRBJ2-7; D remains ambiguous. Germline V gene lookup returns CDR1 SGDLS and CDR2 YYNGEE. The CDR3 consists of 12 residues. The ends were cut back, 2 bases at V and 3 bases at J, with 6 bases in the middle. The CDR3 loop reads CASSVYGYEQYF. The CDR3 bases are TGTGCCAGCAGCGTGTACGGCTACGAGCAGTACTTC.

The V and J genes are TRBV7-9 and TRBJ2-4; tentative D call: TRBD2 (5 bases). V lost 6 bases to trimming and J lost 1 base, with 10 bases between them. The CDR3 loop spans 14 amino acids. The germline V gene encodes CDR1 SEHNR and CDR2 FQNEAQ (reference sequence). CDR3 residues: CASRPSGAKNIQYF. For the CDR3, the DNA is TGTGCCAGCAGGCCCTCGGGGGCCAAAAACATTCAGTACTTC.

This clonotype turned up a few times. V usage is TRBV20-1 and J usage is TRBJ2-7; 9 nucleotides agree with TRBD1. CDR1 and CDR2 (germline): DFQATT, SNEGSKA (reference sequence). Trimming took 2 bases from V and 2 from J; bases not matched to a gene: 7. This CDR3 has 15 amino acids. This chain's CDR3 is CSARRGQGVTYEQYF. Written as DNA, the CDR3 is TGCAGTGCTAGAAGGGGACAGGGAGTGACCTACGAGCAGTACTTC.

This clonotype has ten or more counts. The chain carries TRBV12-3 or TRBV12-4 and TRBJ2-7; TRBD1 is a possible D gene (5 bases). V was cut by 4 bases and J by 4 bases, with 26 bases left in between. This CDR3 has 18 amino acids. This CDR3 is CASSSQTRMAGKGYEQYF. In DNA form, the CDR3 reads TGTGCCAGCAGTTCCCAAACGAGAATGGCAGGGAAGGGGTACGAGCAGTACTTC.

The chain links TRBV20-1 to TRBJ2-7; D is possibly TRBD2 (6 bases). Germline V gene data show CDR1 as DFQATT and CDR2 as SNEGSKA (reference sequence). The CDR3 is 16 residues long. Trimming pared 3 bases from V and 0 bases from J, leaving 18 bases between. CDR3 nucleotides: TGCAGTGCTAGTGCGATTGGGACTCTCATCTCCTACGAGCAGTACTTC. Translating it yields CSASAIGTLISYEQYF.

This clonotype was seen a few times. This chain connects TRBV5-1 to TRBJ2-1; 7 nucleotides align to TRBD2. The germline CDR1 and CDR2 sequences are SGHRS and YFSETQ. J gave up 4 bases and V 6 bases, and 7 bases lay outside the gene matches. The length of the CDR3 is 14 residues. This CDR3 reads CASMVGGKYNEQFF. CDR3 DNA sequence: TGCGCCAGCATGGTCGGGGGGAAATACAATGAGCAGTTCTTC.